The 14 T cell receptor beta chains given below trace back to one sample, sequenced in a study of early T cells in non-severe SARS-CoV-2 infection. TCRdb ran MiXCR on the 5' RACE reads and lists one entry per CDR3 protein. This sample has around 82,000 distinct CDR3 sequences, with about 12% found just once. The sample comprised whole blood. The receptor source for this set is an adult who was a healthcare worker with PCR-confirmed SARS-CoV-2 infection or an uninfected control (not recorded which).

Many counts were recorded for this clonotype. The rearrangement uses TRBV20-1 and TRBJ2-1; TRBD1 matches at 8 bases. The CDR3 is made up of 14 amino acids. The J segment lost 3 bases and the V segment lost 5 bases, leaving 6 bases of the junction unmatched. CDR1 DFQATT and CDR2 SNEGSKA come from the germline V gene (reference sequence). This CDR3 reads CSAPRTGHYNEQFF. Written as DNA, the CDR3 is TGCAGTGCTCCGCGGACAGGGCACTACAATGAGCAGTTCTTC.

Many counts were recorded for this clonotype. J is TRBJ2-7 and V is TRBV30, with TRBD2 as a possible D gene (6 bases). The CDR3 has 13 amino acids. V shed 4 bases and J shed 1 base, with 11 bases lying between them. Germline lookup yields CDR1 GTSNPN and CDR2 SVGIG (reference sequence). CDR3 sequence (DNA): TGTGCCTGGACTCTAGCGTATTCCTACGAGCAGTACTTC. This codes for CAWTLAYSYEQYF.

Ten or more counts support this clonotype. J is TRBJ1-6 and V is TRBV20-1; D may be TRBD1 (5 bases). Per germline, CDR1 DFQATT and CDR2 SNEGSKA (reference sequence). The CDR3 has 15 residues. With 2 bases removed from V and 7 bases from J, the gap between germline ends came to 15 bases. The CDR3 region has the DNA TGCAGTGCTAGACCTTGGGGGACCGAGAATTCACCCCTCCACTTT. As protein: CSARPWGTENSPLHF.

CDR3 in DNA: TGTGCCAGCAGCTTAGGAGCGGGAAGGGCGACAGATACGCAGTATTTT. Encoded protein: CASSLGAGRATDTQYF. The chain joins TRBV7-9 to TRBJ2-3, with 7 bases matching TRBD2. The germline gives CDR1 SEHNR, CDR2 FQNEAQ (reference sequence). This CDR3 is 16 amino acids long. Trimming cost V 1 base and J 3 bases; bases outside gene matches: 7.

Many counts were recorded for this clonotype. V and J are TRBV7-2 and TRBJ1-5; the match to TRBD1 covers 10 bases. The CDR3 runs 15 residues. With V trimmed by 5 bases and J by 0 bases, 1 base remained unmatched. Germline CDR1 reads SGHTA; CDR2 reads FQGNSA. CDR3 sequence: CASSRDRGSNQPQHF. The CDR3, as DNA: TGTGCCAGCAGCCGGGACAGGGGTAGCAATCAGCCCCAGCATTTT.

In its sample, this clonotype was seen many times. CDR3 sequence: CSASRTSGSAEQFF. CDR3 coding DNA: TGCAGTGCTAGCAGGACTAGCGGGAGTGCTGAGCAGTTCTTC. The chain is built from TRBV20-1 and TRBJ2-1, with 13 bases identical to TRBD2. With V trimmed by 3 bases and J by 9 bases, 5 bases remained unmatched. The CDR3 is 14 residues long. CDR1 DFQATT and CDR2 SNEGSKA come from the germline V gene (reference sequence).

This clonotype appeared many times. The V gene is TRBV5-3, the J gene TRBJ2-7, with D possibly being TRBD1 (6 bases). TRBV5-3 carries the ORF label, with uncertain function. The V end lost 1 base, the J end lost 2 bases, and 16 bases lay between the germline ends. The CDR3 totals 16 residues. CDR3 bases: TGTGCCAGAAGCTTGTATGCCAGGGGTGAACCCTACGAGCAGTACTTC. It translates to CARSLYARGEPYEQYF.

This clonotype showed up many times. This chain joins TRBV4-2 and TRBJ2-1; perhaps TRBD1 as D (6 bases). The CDR3 has 15 amino acids. Germline values: CDR1 LGHNA, CDR2 YNFKEQ. Trimming removed 2 bases at V and 2 bases at J, with 10 bases between. The CDR3 reads CASSQRTVPYNEQFF. The CDR3 region has the DNA TGTGCCAGCAGCCAAAGGACAGTACCCTACAATGAGCAGTTCTTC.

V and J are TRBV15 and TRBJ2-6, with D uncertain. Germline CDR1 is LNHNV and CDR2 is YYDKDF (reference sequence). The ends were cut back, 1 base at V and 2 bases at J, with 6 bases in the middle. The CDR3 extends over 15 amino acids. The CDR3: CATSRARTGANVLTF. CDR3 coding DNA: TGTGCCACCAGCAGAGCACGGACTGGGGCCAACGTCCTGACTTTC. Using reference TRBV15 and TRBJ2-6 for the parts outside the CDR3, the full variable domain is DAMVIQNPRYQVTQFGKPVTLSCSQTLNHNVMYWYQQKSSQAPKLLFHYYDKDFNNEADTPDNFQSRRPNTSFCFLDIRSPGLGDTAMYLCATSRARTGANVLTFGAGSRLTVL.

A few counts support this clonotype. CDR3 in DNA: TGTGCCAGCAGCCCGGGACTAGCGGGAGGCTACGAGCAGTACTTC. Protein sequence: CASSPGLAGGYEQYF. The chain combines TRBV7-2 with TRBJ2-7; 15 bases fit TRBD2. With 5 bases clipped from V and 3 bases from J, the junction kept 2 bases outside the gene matches. The CDR3 is 15 amino acids. Germline V lookup: CDR1 SGHTA, CDR2 FQGNSA.

The CDR3 DNA reads TGTGCCAGCGGTGGCCTCGTTGAGCAGTTCTTC. This codes for CASGGLVEQFF. This sequence joins TRBV12-3 or TRBV12-4 and TRBJ2-1; D unclear. V lost 8 bases and J lost 9, with 11 bases in between. CDR3 length: 11 amino acids.

This clonotype was found many times. The CDR3 nucleotides read TGTGCCAGCAGCCAGGACACCTCTTATGGCTACACCTTC. Translating gives CASSQDTSYGYTF. V gene TRBV14 combines with J gene TRBJ1-2; TRBD1 is a possible D gene (5 bases). Between the trimmed V and J ends, which lost 3 bases and 5 bases, there was a span of 10 bases. The CDR3 is made up of 13 amino acids. Germline V CDR1 and CDR2: SGHDN, FVKESK.

This clonotype showed up just a few times. This chain joins TRBV18 and TRBJ1-3; a weak D match, TRBD1 (6 bases). Trimming cost V 2 bases and J 2 bases, with 10 bases left between them. The CDR3 is made up of 15 amino acids. Germline CDR1 is KGHSH and CDR2 is LQKENI. In DNA, the CDR3 is TGTGCCAGCTCACCAACCACAGGGCCTGGAAACACCATATATTTT. The encoded protein is CASSPTTGPGNTIYF.

This clonotype was counted only a few times. The DNA for the CDR3 is TGTGCCACCGTTCACCGGACTCAGAACACCGGGGAGCTGTTTTTT. It translates to CATVHRTQNTGELFF. The chain has TRBV24-1 and TRBJ2-2, with TRBD2 as a possible D gene (5 bases). This CDR3 has 15 amino acids. V was pared by 9 bases and J by 1 base, with 14 bases between. From germline, CDR1 is KGHDR and CDR2 SFDVKD.